This T cell receptor beta chain stems from a study of T cells after yellow fever vaccination (dated by TCRdb to the late 2010s). Notes on the research overall: The SMART-Seq v4 Ultra Low Input RNA kit was used to prepare libraries from fractions with low cell numbers. Two healthy male donors, one aged 18 to 30 and one aged 30 to 40 years, were included in the cohort. Blood was collected at multiple timepoints before and after primary and secondary immunization, and bulk PBMC replicates and cell subsets were isolated. To follow T-cell clones before and after primary and booster YFV17D yellow fever vaccination, bulk TCR alpha and beta repertoires were sequenced over time.

This clonotype was counted between two and nine times. Its antigen remains unidentified. Per-base qualities were not stored, and no clone one base away is much larger. The sample's treatment or condition label, decoded: live attenuated yellow fever vaccine strain. Two biological replicates of bulk PBMCs were collected at each blood-draw timepoint. A standard Ficoll-Paque protocol was used to isolate PBMCs from peripheral blood. TriZol was used to extract RNA from bulk PBMCs, CD4 and CD8 fractions, and dextramer-positive and dextramer-negative fractions. TCR cDNA was synthesized by 5'RACE template switching, through which a universal primer site and unique molecular identifiers were introduced. cDNA synthesis was primed from both the TCR alpha and TCR beta constant segments. Two PCR steps were used to amplify libraries, with sample barcodes and sequencing adapters being added in the second step. Sequencing of libraries was performed on Illumina HiSeq 2500 (2x100 bp) or NovaSeq (2x150 bp). From the authors' description of their analysis: Reads were demultiplexed and collapsed into UMI consensus sequences with MIGEC, and V(D)J alignment was performed with MiXCR. Vaccine-responding clonotypes were defined with edgeR using replicate PBMC samples, requiring FDR below 0.01 and a log2 fold change above 5 up to day 15. Each bulk clonotype received a CD4 or CD8 identity based on whether the sequenced CD4 or CD8 repertoire contained that clonotype at higher abundance. Clones were called with MiXCR by TCRdb after fastp trimmed the public reads at Q25, and only in-frame beta chains were retained. Identical CDR3 protein sequences are pooled into one entry, listed with their most common genes and DNA. TCRdb's processing, not the study's, gives the V and J calls here. A total of more than 300,000 distinct CDR3 sequences appear in this sample, around 6.8% of them only once. 15% to 20% of the sample goes to the ten largest clones.

On the study overall, not on this receptor specifically: Because abundant contaminating clonotypes from the bulk population could be contained in FACS-sorted repertoires, computational filtering was required. A small fraction of clonotypes showed up in both the CD4 and CD8 compartments, probably as a result of convergent recombination. Only a couple of donors were included in the study, so the extent to which the findings can be generalized is limited. The secondary T-cell response was found to be weaker but faster than the primary response, with a peak reached on day 5 rather than on day 15. Most clones expanded after primary vaccination were re-detected after the booster (96% of CD4 and 88% of CD8), suggesting broad memory maintenance.

From cysteine to phenylalanine, the CDR3 is 15 amino acids long. Of the read, only the CDR3 DNA is kept; its 45 bases are in frame from base 1. Relative to germline, V is 4 bases shorter and J is 1 base shorter, with 11 bases between their ends. The germline V gene supplies CDR1 SGHRS and CDR2 YFSETQ. The sample in question was PBMCs, obtained more than 35 days after the first yellow fever vaccination. The V and J genes are TRBV5-1 and TRBJ2-2; a tentative D call is TRBD1 (5 bases match). The TCR was taken from a man in his late teens or twenties who received the YFV17D yellow fever vaccine. The nucleotide sequence reads as follows: TGCGCCAGCAGCCAAAGAAGGGGGAACACCGGGGAGCTGTTTTTT. It translates as CASSQRRGNTGELFF.